This T cell receptor (beta chain) was found in a study of T cell responses to AZD1222 COVID-19 vaccine. In the case of this clone: Antigen: not known.

Study-wide results and caveats: Among the donors, most were white British and more were female, and clonal diversity was possibly underestimated. Targets within unmutated variant regions were reportedly found for nearly half of spike-specific TCRs. The span of vaccine-associated CD4 TCRs extended across spike, with dominance at 160-218 and 743-854. In all cases, repertoires were sampled only after the peak T cell response.

The CDR3 has 15 residues. Germline lookup yields CDR1 SGHRS and CDR2 YFSETQ. Trimming at V came to 3 bases and at J to 4 bases, leaving 7 bases not matched to a gene. Sequencing used immunoSEQ multiplex PCR; TCRdb keeps in-frame clones, though not all of them. The sample gives approximately 130,000 clones, about 93% of which show up once; roughly 0.91% is in the top ten. The J gene is TRBJ1-2, the V gene TRBV5-1; 9 bases agree with TRBD1. The sequence was obtained from an adult in good health. The source was peripheral blood, collected on day 0 of AZD1222 vaccination. The CDR3 spells CASSSGTGKSYGYTF. The CDR3 nucleotides read TGCGCCAGCAGCTCCGGGACAGGGAAGTCCTATGGCTACACCTTC.